This T cell receptor beta chain was captured by sequencing in a study of T cell changes during pregnancy in multiple sclerosis. V trimming: 4 bases; J trimming: 6 bases; junction bases outside the gene matches: 26. The length of the CDR3 is 20 residues. Profiling relied on immunoSEQ multiplex PCR, and the TCRdb table lists in-frame clones only, not all of them. The repertoire holds about 50,000 clones, with 80% to 95% as singletons. The sample in question was CD4+ T cells from peripheral blood mononuclear cells, obtained after pregnancy. This chain uses TRBV23-1 with TRBJ2-7, with 8 bases identical to TRBD2. TRBV23-1 is an ORF for which the function is uncertain. This clonotype originated in a female donor in good health, enrolled as a control in a pregnancy study. The CDR3 region has the DNA TGCGCCAGCAGTCCATCAGGGGCGGGAGGCTTATTTCTCACTTATTGCGAGCAGTACTTC. As protein: CASSPSGAGGLFLTYCEQYF.